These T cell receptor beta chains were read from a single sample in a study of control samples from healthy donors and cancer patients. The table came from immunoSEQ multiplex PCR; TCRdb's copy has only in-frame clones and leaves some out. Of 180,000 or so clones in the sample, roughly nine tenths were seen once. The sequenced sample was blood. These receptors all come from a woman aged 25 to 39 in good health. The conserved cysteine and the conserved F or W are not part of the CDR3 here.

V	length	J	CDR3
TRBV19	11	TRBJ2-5	ASAGTRGETQY
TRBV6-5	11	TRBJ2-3	ASRRQGTDTQY
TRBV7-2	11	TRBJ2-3	ASSFDTTDTQY
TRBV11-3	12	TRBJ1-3	ASSLDLGGNTIY
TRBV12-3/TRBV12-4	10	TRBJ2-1	ASSLPINEQF
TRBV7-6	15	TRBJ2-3	ASSARLAGASTDTQY
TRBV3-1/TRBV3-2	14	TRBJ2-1	ASSQDLYGGDNEQF
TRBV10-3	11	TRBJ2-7	AISGTIIYEQY
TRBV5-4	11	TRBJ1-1	ASSLESRGGAF
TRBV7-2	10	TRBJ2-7	ASSPAFYEQY
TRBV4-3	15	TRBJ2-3	ASSQEPSSGGTDTQY
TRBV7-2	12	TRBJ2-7	ASSGDRGPYEQY
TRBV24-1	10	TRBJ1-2	ATSDDRAGYT
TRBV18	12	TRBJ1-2	ASSPGQNGYGYT
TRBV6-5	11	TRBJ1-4	ASGTGINEKLF
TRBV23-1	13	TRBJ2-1	ASSRDRYSYNEQF
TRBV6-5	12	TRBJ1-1	ASRYDRGWAEAF
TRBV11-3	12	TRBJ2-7	ASSSGQGAYEQY
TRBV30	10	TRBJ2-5	AWSLWGETQY
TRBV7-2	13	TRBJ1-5	ASSVTGAAVQPQH
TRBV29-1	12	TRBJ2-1	SAATSGSRDEQF
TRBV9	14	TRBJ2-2	ASSPIGGPNTGELF
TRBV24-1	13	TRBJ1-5	ATSGNDGLNQPQH
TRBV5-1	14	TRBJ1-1	ASTPGQGFMNTEAF
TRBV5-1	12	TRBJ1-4	ASRGDGPNEKLF
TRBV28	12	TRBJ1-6	ASRGQGNNSPLH
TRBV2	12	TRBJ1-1	ASSESRGNTEAF
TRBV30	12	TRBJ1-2	AWSGGDFGYGYT
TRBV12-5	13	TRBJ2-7	ASGNDRGKTYEQY
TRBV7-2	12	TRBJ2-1	ASSSGQGANEQF
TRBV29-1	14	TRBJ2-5	SALTAGQGGVETQY
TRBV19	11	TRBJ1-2	ASSMEGNYGYT
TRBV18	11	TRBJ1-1	ASSLGQNTEAF
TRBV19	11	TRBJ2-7	ASSIGGSYEQY